This TCR beta chain stems from a study of blood T cell repertoires in COVID-19. Repertoires were generated with immunoSEQ multiplex PCR, while TCRdb's copy carries only in-frame clones and drops some. The top ten clones hold around 3% of a sample with just over 350,000 clones, roughly 87% of them seen once. Participant reports of clinical history set cohort assignment. Two negative PCRs, clearance, or symptom resolution were required of recovered Cohort 3 donors. CDR1 is MDHEN and CDR2 is SYDVKM in the germline V gene. V shed 3 bases and J 0 bases; nucleotides not matched to a gene: 4. The CDR3 has 16 residues. This clone appeared a single time.

V gene TRBV28 combines with J gene TRBJ2-7; 11 positions match TRBD1. Sequencing was carried out using PBMCs or T cells enriched from blood (not recorded which). This TCR was recovered from a woman aged 25-40 years who had recovered from COVID-19. In DNA form, the CDR3 reads TGTGCCAGCAGTTTCCGGACAGGGGGCAACTCCTACGAGCAGTACTTC. Translation: CASSFRTGGNSYEQYF. The variable domain in full, completed from reference TRBV28 and TRBJ2-7, reads DVKVTQSSRYLVKRTGEKVFLECVQDMDHENMFWYRQDPGLGLRLIYFSYDVKMKEKGDIPEGYSVSREKKERFSLILESASTNQTSMYLCASSFRTGGNSYEQYFGPGTRLTVT.